This T cell receptor beta chain stems from a study of blood T cell repertoires in COVID-19. Overall study: The origin of the acute and convalescent COVID-19 samples was the United States, Italy and Spain. Sources were T cells, B-cell-depleted T cells, or PBMCs; the material itself was cDNA or gDNA.

CDR3 size: 16 residues. V was pared by 6 bases and J by 1 base, with 8 bases of the junction left unmatched. Per the germline V gene, CDR1 is MDHEN and CDR2 is SYDVKM. A single count supports this clone. Under the authors' procedure: How many nucleated cells were present was estimated from reference gene primer amplification. Clones were read by immunoSEQ multiplex PCR, and TCRdb kept only the in-frame ones, dropping some. Clone size and the V and J calls come from that table; the DNA yielded D and trimming. The table lists 100,000 to 130,000 clones, 75% to 95% of them singletons, with 1% to 1.5% in the top ten.

The sequencing sample was made of peripheral blood. The chain joins TRBV28 to TRBJ1-1; 10 nucleotides line up with TRBD1. The TCR originated in a woman aged 30 to 39 with acute or convalescent COVID-19. The CDR3 DNA reads TGTGCCAGCAGCGGCCGGGACAGGGGTCAGAACACTGAAGCTTTCTTT. Amino acids: CASSGRDRGQNTEAFF.